This TCR beta chain was observed in a study of cytomegalovirus exposure and HLA in healthy donors. Whole-study findings and limits: Among TCR beta chains, those listed as cytomegalovirus-associated numbered 164. Available immune exposure information covered CMV serostatus only.

Primers: 60 Vbeta forward and 13 Jbeta reverse. Sequenced by immunoSEQ multiplex PCR; TCRdb stores in-frame clones only, minus some. The table shows some 170,000 clones, with 80% to 90% occurring only once. The CDR3 consists of 12 residues. The V end was cut by 5 bases, the J end by 6 bases, with 10 bases between. Germline V CDR1 and CDR2: SGHTA, FQGNSA. With respect to this clone: Its target is unknown.

The genes are TRBV7-2 and TRBJ1-2; D is uncertain. Sequenced sample: PBMCs. This TCR was sampled from a woman aged 18-30 years in good health and CMV-seronegative. CDR3 region: CASSPPGNGYTF. CDR3 nucleotides: TGTGCCAGCAGCCCCCCGGGGAATGGCTACACCTTC.